The clone carrying this T cell receptor (beta chain) occurred a few times. Its antigen is unknown. This entry comes from a study of T-cell reconstitution after alpha-beta-depleted transplantation in children. A TCRbeta library incorporating unique molecular identifiers was prepared. MiXCR, run by TCRdb on the PCR reads, gives a single entry per CDR3 protein. Among about 580,000 distinct CDR3 sequences listed, 25% to 30% were seen once. Points from the study as a whole: Alpha-beta T cells about two months after transplant reportedly derived from several hundred expanded graft clones. At one year after transplant, newly produced T cells mostly accounted for T-cell counts and diversity.

This CDR3 is built from 13 residues. Trimming cost V 3 bases and J 8 bases, with 11 bases left between them. The germline V gene has CDR1 LGHNA and CDR2 YNFKEQ. The rearrangement uses TRBV4-2 and TRBJ1-5, with D possibly being TRBD1 (5 bases). This clonotype was sampled from a boy under two years old with Wiskott-Aldrich syndrome, due to receive a stem cell transplant. Sequences were derived from PBMCs, sampled before TCRalphabeta/CD19-depleted stem cell transplant. The CDR3 nucleotides are TGTGCCAGCAGCCAGGGGGGAGGAGAGCCCCAGCATTTT. Its protein is CASSQGGGEPQHF.